These T cell receptor beta chains were read from a single sample in a study of T cells in Graves' hyperthyroidism and ophthalmopathy. TCRdb itself ran the multiplex PCR reads through MiXCR, one entry per CDR3 protein. The repertoire holds roughly 380,000 distinct CDR3 sequences, roughly 14% seen once, with less than 25% in the top ten. Material for sequencing was blood. The source of these receptors is a young man with Graves' hyperthyroidism that later progressed to Graves' ophthalmopathy. The CDR3 runs from the conserved cysteine through the conserved F or W. Each record gives: CDR3 length, D gene, clone size, J gene, V gene, CDR3 DNA, CDR3 protein. D genes are given only for firm matches. Clone size, where shown, is once, few, many, or a class for clones that have expanded.

13,TRBD1,NA,TRBJ1-2,TRBV20-1,TGCAGTGCTCCCGGGACAGGCCCTGATGGCTACACCTTC,CSAPGTGPDGYTF
13,NA,many,TRBJ1-3,TRBV12-3/TRBV12-4,TGTGCCAGCTCCAGGGGCGCAGGAAACACCATATATTTT,CASSRGAGNTIYF
16,NA,NA,TRBJ1-3,TRBV4-1,TGCGCCAGCAGCCTGCTAAGCGACAGGTTCGGAAACACCATATATTTT,CASSLLSDRFGNTIYF
14,TRBD1,many,TRBJ2-7,TRBV6-1,TGTGCCAGCAGCTGGGACAGGGGTAATCTCGAGCAGTACTTC,CASSWDRGNLEQYF
18,TRBD2,few,TRBJ2-2,TRBV9,TGTGCCAGCAGCGTAGGGGAGGGGCAGGCATCATTCACCGGGGAGCTGTTTTTT,CASSVGEGQASFTGELFF
17,TRBD2,few,TRBJ2-1,TRBV7-2,TGTGCCAGCAGCTTTCTCAGCGGGGGGGCTAGGGGCAATGAGCAGTTCTTC,CASSFLSGGARGNEQFF
14,NA,NA,TRBJ1-1,TRBV2,TGTGCCAGCAGTGAAAGGGTGAGGCACACTGAAGCTTTCTTT,CASSERVRHTEAFF
14,NA,many,TRBJ1-2,TRBV5-1,TGCGCCAGCAGCTTGGGACAGCTAAACTATGGCTACACCTTC,CASSLGQLNYGYTF
16,TRBD2,many,TRBJ2-3,TRBV20-1,TGCAGTGCTAGAGCAGCCGGGACTAGCGCCACAGATACGCAGTATTTT,CSARAAGTSATDTQYF
12,NA,many,TRBJ1-2,TRBV7-9,TGTGCCAGCAGCTTAGGACTGAAAGGCTACACCTTC,CASSLGLKGYTF
17,NA,NA,TRBJ2-3,TRBV9,TGTGCCAGCAGCGCCCGGGACAAAATTTTTAGCACAGATACGCAGTATTTT,CASSARDKIFSTDTQYF
12,NA,NA,TRBJ2-7,TRBV10-3,TGTGCCATCAGCCAGGGGAGCCACGAGCAGTACTTC,CAISQGSHEQYF
14,TRBD1,few,TRBJ1-3,TRBV7-9,TGTGCCAGCAGCTCCCAGGGGGCGCGAAACACCATATATTTT,CASSSQGARNTIYF
15,TRBD2,NA,TRBJ2-3,TRBV9,TGTGCCAGCAGCGTGGTGGTAGCGGGGCGAGATACGCAGTATTTT,CASSVVVAGRDTQYF
14,NA,NA,TRBJ1-1,TRBV13,TGTGCCGGCAGCCCCCGGGGGGTGAACACTGAAGCTTTCTTT,CAGSPRGVNTEAFF
15,TRBD1,few,TRBJ1-2,TRBV5-6,TGTGCCAGCAGCTTGTGGACAGGGGGCGCGAGTGGCTACACCTTC,CASSLWTGGASGYTF
17,TRBD1,NA,TRBJ1-6,TRBV6-6,TGTGCCAGCAGTTACTCGATGGGACAGGGTTTTAATTCACCCCTCCACTTT,CASSYSMGQGFNSPLHF